The 22 T cell receptor beta chains presented below share a single source sample, sequenced in a study of PD-1 blockade in classical Hodgkin lymphoma. The time point: cycle 4 day 1 (C4D1), after five to seven weeks of nivolumab. Every patient experienced relapse after autologous stem cell transplantation, and brentuximab vedotin exposure varied. Purification of CD4+ T cells from thawed PBMCs was achieved by magnetic negative selection. The method was immunoSEQ multiplex PCR; TCRdb's version includes in-frame clones alone and lacks a portion of them. The repertoire holds about 30,000 clones, about 86% seen once, with roughly 0.43% in the top ten. Here the sequenced sample was CD4+ T cells from blood, taken before the fourth cycle of nivolumab. The receptors originated from a human donor with classical Hodgkin lymphoma.

The chain is built from TRBV6-6 and TRBJ2-3; a weak D match, TRBD2 (6 bases). Germline V gives CDR1 MNHNY, CDR2 SVGAGI (reference sequence). This CDR3 comprises 16 residues. V was pared by 5 bases and J by 0 bases, with 15 bases between. CDR3 loop: CASSKHSGRSTDTQYF. The DNA for the CDR3 is TGTGCCAGCAGTAAGCACAGCGGGCGTAGCACAGATACGCAGTATTTT.

Here the CDR3 DNA reads TGTGCCAGCCCCGGAAGGATGGGAGAGCAGTACTTC. This sequence encodes CASPGRMGEQYF. The J gene is TRBJ2-7, the V gene TRBV28; D gene uncertain. Looked up from germline, CDR1 is MDHEN and CDR2 is SYDVKM. Trimming took 8 bases from V and 7 from J, leaving 15 bases between them. This CDR3 region has 12 residues.

This clone was observed once. The J gene is TRBJ1-3, the V gene TRBV5-1, with a weak D call TRBD1 (5 bases). The CDR3 consists of 14 residues. CDR1 is SGHRS, CDR2 YFSETQ, per germline. Trimming cost V 4 bases and J 3 bases, with 11 bases left between them. DNA for the CDR3: TGCGCCAGCAGCCGGGAAGGGGTTGGAAACACCATATATTTT. This translates into CASSREGVGNTIYF.

The chain couples TRBV29-1 to TRBJ1-1, with TRBD1 identical over 9 bases. Unmatched junction bases numbered 6, after V lost 6 bases and J lost 4 bases. The CDR3 contains 13 residues. The germline gives CDR1 SQVTM, CDR2 ANQGSEA. In nucleotides, the CDR3 is TGCAGCGTATCGAGGACAGGGGCCACTGAAGCTTTCTTT. Protein product: CSVSRTGATEAFF. The variable domain in full, with the rest retrieved from reference TRBV29-1 and TRBJ1-1, is SAVISQKPSRDICQRGTSLTIQCQVDSQVTMMFWYRQQPGQSLTLIATANQGSEATYESGFVIDKFPISRPNLTFSTLTVSNMSPEDSSIYLCSVSRTGATEAFFGQGTRLTVV.

The table lists this clone with a few counts. Here the CDR3 DNA reads TGTGCCAGCAGTTACGACCGGGCGTCCTACGGGGAGACCCAGTACTTC. Its translation: CASSYDRASYGETQYF. The chain is built from TRBV6-5 and TRBJ2-5; the D is unclear. The CDR3 consists of 16 residues. V was cut by 2 bases and J by 5 bases, with 18 bases left in between. CDR1 and CDR2 from the germline V gene are MNHEY and SVGAGI.

The rearrangement links TRBV18 to TRBJ2-7; TRBD1 matches at 8 bases. Per the germline V gene, CDR1 is KGHSH and CDR2 is LQKENI. The CDR3 spans 17 residues. The trim removed 4 bases at V and 4 bases at J, leaving 15 bases unmatched. Here the CDR3 DNA reads TGTGCCAGCTCACTTATGACAGGGGAATATAATCCGTACGAGCAGTACTTC. This encodes CASSLMTGEYNPYEQYF.

The DNA of the CDR3 is TGTGCCAGCAGTTCCTCCATGGAGCAGTACTTC. Its translation: CASSSSMEQYF. V gene TRBV7-6 combines with J gene TRBJ2-7; the D is unclear. CDR3 size: 11 residues. CDR1 is SGHVS and CDR2 is FNYEAQ in the germline V gene. Trimming took off 6 bases at V and 7 bases at J, with 10 bases between the two ends.

This clone occurred once. This chain uses TRBV15 with TRBJ2-2; a possible D gene is TRBD2 (7 bases). The germline gives CDR1 LNHNV, CDR2 YYDKDF (reference sequence). Trimming removed 5 bases from V and 6 bases from J, with 10 bases in between. The CDR3 extends over 13 amino acids. The CDR3 sequence is CATSGGASGELFF. CDR3 DNA sequence: TGTGCCACCAGCGGGGGGGCCTCCGGGGAGCTGTTTTTT.

The count of this clone is one. The J gene is TRBJ2-7, the V gene TRBV7-8; 8 nucleotides agree with TRBD2. V shed 6 bases, J shed 3 bases, and the junction held 7 bases outside the gene matches. This CDR3 is built from 14 residues. Germline-derived CDR1 and CDR2 are SGHVS and FQNEAQ. The CDR3 region is CASSPFGGDYEQYF. The CDR3 coding sequence is TGTGCCAGCAGTCCTTTCGGGGGGGACTACGAGCAGTACTTC.

The rearrangement links TRBV5-4 to TRBJ2-3, with D perhaps being TRBD1 or TRBD2 (5 bases each). The CDR3 extends over 14 amino acids. Germline V CDR1 and CDR2: SGHNT, YYREEE (reference sequence). Trimming shortened V by 4 bases and J by 3 bases, and 12 bases separated the two germline ends. CDR3 sequence reads: CASSRGPETDTQYF. The CDR3 DNA reads TGTGCCAGCAGCCGGGGACCAGAAACAGATACGCAGTATTTT.

J is TRBJ2-2 and V is TRBV5-4; TRBD1 is a possible D gene (6 bases). The CDR3 extends over 17 amino acids. Trimming stripped 2 bases from V and 1 base from J, with 15 bases between. Germline lookup yields CDR1 SGHNT and CDR2 YYREEE (reference sequence). CDR3 sequence reads: CASSFRQTGGNTGELFF. The CDR3 DNA is TGTGCCAGCAGCTTTAGGCAGACAGGAGGGAACACCGGGGAGCTGTTTTTT.

V gene TRBV18 combines with J gene TRBJ2-7, with 7 positions matching TRBD1. The V gene end was trimmed by 5 bases and the J gene end by 4 bases; junction bases not matched to a gene: 5. CDR3 length: 13 residues. Germline loops: CDR1 KGHSH, CDR2 LQKENI. DNA of the CDR3: TGTGCCAGCTCAACAGGGGTGGGTTACGAGCAGTACTTC. Its protein product is CASSTGVGYEQYF.

The chain is built from TRBV18 and TRBJ2-7; D perhaps matches TRBD2 (6 bases). This CDR3 contains 11 residues. The V and J ends lost 6 bases and 6 bases respectively, with 9 bases between them. Germline V lookup: CDR1 KGHSH, CDR2 LQKENI. The CDR3: CASSPGAEQYF. The CDR3 coding sequence is TGTGCCAGCTCGCCGGGAGCCGAGCAGTACTTC.

The J gene is TRBJ2-3, the V gene TRBV5-1; D is tentatively TRBD1 or TRBD2 (6 bases each). Germline V lookup: CDR1 SGHRS, CDR2 YFSETQ. V gave up 0 bases and J gave up 0 bases, with 14 bases separating them. The CDR3 sequence is 17 residues long. The CDR3, as DNA: TGCGCCAGCAGCTTGGTGGTGGGGGGCGGGAGCACAGATACGCAGTATTTT. Protein product: CASSLVVGGGSTDTQYF.

The chain employs TRBV5-1 and TRBJ2-5; D gene ambiguous. This CDR3 contains 15 residues. Trimming removed 0 bases at V and 2 bases at J, with 11 bases between. Germline V gives CDR1 SGHRS, CDR2 YFSETQ. The CDR3 spells CASSLGATGQETQYF. As DNA, the CDR3 is TGCGCCAGCAGCTTGGGGGCCACTGGGCAAGAGACCCAGTACTTC.

The chain joins TRBV6-1 to TRBJ2-3, with 11 bases that match TRBD2. The CDR3 runs to 15 residues. Germline V CDR1 and CDR2: MNHNS, SASEGT. Trimming removed 6 bases from V and 2 bases from J; junction bases left unmatched: 4. This chain's CDR3 is CASSRLAGYTDTQYF. The CDR3 coding sequence is TGTGCCAGCAGCCGACTAGCGGGATACACAGATACGCAGTATTTT.

The gene calls are TRBV5-1 and TRBJ2-5; unclear D gene. CDR3 size: 14 residues. Trimming cost V 4 bases and J 0 bases, with 10 bases left between them. In germline, CDR1 is SGHRS, CDR2 YFSETQ. CDR3 loop: CASSDARYQETQYF. As DNA, the CDR3 is TGCGCCAGCAGCGACGCCAGGTACCAAGAGACCCAGTACTTC.

J is TRBJ2-7 and V is TRBV2; D uncertain. The V end was cut by 4 bases, the J end by 3 bases, with 19 bases between. The germline V gene has CDR1 SNHLY and CDR2 FYNNEI. This CDR3 has 16 residues. Here the CDR3 reads CASSGRTTESFYEQYF. Written as DNA, the CDR3 is TGTGCCAGCAGTGGAAGGACGACCGAAAGCTTCTACGAGCAGTACTTC.

This rearrangement joins TRBV28 to TRBJ2-7, with 9 positions matching TRBD2. Trimming at V came to 8 bases and at J to 3 bases, leaving 5 bases not matched to a gene. There are 13 residues in the CDR3. Germline lookup yields CDR1 MDHEN and CDR2 SYDVKM. The CDR3 DNA sequence: TGTGCCAGCGTAGCGGGAGTAGTCTACGAGCAGTACTTC. Encoded protein: CASVAGVVYEQYF.

CDR3 DNA sequence: TGTGCCAGCAGCTACACAGGGAGTGAGACCCAGTACTTC. This codes for CASSYTGSETQYF. This chain joins TRBV9 and TRBJ2-5; D is possibly TRBD1 (6 bases). V was cut by 4 bases and J by 5 bases, with 12 bases left in between. CDR1 SGDLS and CDR2 YYNGEE come from the germline V gene. The CDR3 has 13 amino acids.

The rearrangement links TRBV6-5 to TRBJ2-1; TRBD1 agrees at 7 bases. Germline CDR1 reads MNHEY; CDR2 reads SVGAGI. The CDR3 length is 15 residues. The trim removed 2 bases at V and 0 bases at J, leaving 1 base unmatched. The CDR3, as DNA: TGTGCCAGCAGTTACAGGGACAGCTCCTACAATGAGCAGTTCTTC. This sequence encodes CASSYRDSSYNEQFF.

The CDR3 protein is CASSNRAQETQYF. CDR3 sequence (DNA): TGTGCCAGCAGTAACCGGGCCCAAGAGACCCAGTACTTC. V gene TRBV6-6 combines with J gene TRBJ2-5; D is uncertain. Trimming cost V 5 bases and J 1 base, with 8 bases left between them. CDR3 length: 13 amino acids. The V gene's germline CDR1 is MNHNY and CDR2 SVGAGI (reference sequence).